These T cell receptor beta chains were read from a single sample in a study of cytomegalovirus exposure and HLA in healthy donors. The method was immunoSEQ multiplex PCR; TCRdb's version includes in-frame clones alone and lacks a portion of them. Of about 94,000 clones in the sample, approximately 80% were seen once. The source material was PBMCs. The receptors come from a human donor in good health. The conserved cysteine and the conserved F or W are not part of the CDR3 here.

CDR3aa	v_gene	j_gene
ASSQDWPTSGVSTDTQY	TRBV14	TRBJ2-3
ASSPRSSGTNTGELF	TRBV9	TRBJ2-2
ASSLILNTEAF	TRBV7-3	TRBJ1-1
ASSVGQGSTGELF	TRBV9	TRBJ2-2
ASSIGASGSTDTQY	TRBV19	TRBJ2-3
ASRSDRGIGQPQH	TRBV2	TRBJ1-5
ASSPLIITDTQY	TRBV28	TRBJ2-3
ASSRTSVNQPQH	TRBV7-2	TRBJ1-5
ASSPRQAKNIQY	TRBV6-6	TRBJ2-4
ASSLDYDYRVNNEQF	TRBV28	TRBJ2-1
ASSLAGGQETQY	TRBV7-7	TRBJ2-5
ASSFFGFTGELF	TRBV5-4	TRBJ2-2
ASSLDRGSNQPQH	TRBV7-6	TRBJ1-5
ASRDRGPPNYGYT	TRBV28	TRBJ1-2
ASSTSGKNTGELF	TRBV19	TRBJ2-2
ASSLWGTGQETQY	TRBV5-1	TRBJ2-5
ASSIGGGDRDEQF	TRBV19	TRBJ2-1
ASSQGGRGEGEQF	TRBV4-2	TRBJ2-1
ASSQGLAGANEQF	TRBV4-2	TRBJ2-1
ASSVGGGSHLSYEQY	TRBV9	TRBJ2-7
ASSPQADNTNEQF	TRBV5-5	TRBJ2-1
ASSESPSGELF	TRBV25-1	TRBJ2-2
ASSQEWDTPYGYT	TRBV4-3	TRBJ1-2
ASSRTVNTEAF	TRBV14	TRBJ1-1
ASSRGSGNTEAF	TRBV11-3	TRBJ1-1
STRTATYEQY	TRBV29-1	TRBJ2-7
ASSTLGLFSQVPVEAF	TRBV19	TRBJ1-1
ASSQGPTGLRTEAF	TRBV4-3	TRBJ1-1
ASSPNGGLGGSGANVLT	TRBV5-1	TRBJ2-6
ASSPNGQEIQPQH	TRBV2	TRBJ1-5
ASSFPGLSYEQY	TRBV7-2	TRBJ2-7
ATSRYRGLSGNTIY	TRBV15	TRBJ1-3